This T cell receptor beta chain was identified during a study of beta chain features in type 1 diabetes. The whole isolated RNA underwent reverse transcription, so sequencing captured expressed TCRB transcripts. This table comes from immunoSEQ multiplex PCR, and its TCRdb copy is limited to in-frame clones, with some not included. The table has fewer than 900,000 clones, roughly 16% seen once. V shed 3 bases and J 0 bases; nucleotides not matched to a gene: 3. Per the germline V gene, CDR1 is SQVTM and CDR2 is ANQGSEA. This CDR3 comprises 15 residues. The receptor comes from a woman in her late teens or twenties in good health. This chain joins TRBV29-1 and TRBJ2-1; 9 bases line up with TRBD2. Sequenced input: naive CD4+ T cells from blood. The CDR3, as DNA: TGCAGCGTTGAGGGCGGGAGGGTCTCCTACAATGAGCAGTTCTTC. Residues: CSVEGGRVSYNEQFF.